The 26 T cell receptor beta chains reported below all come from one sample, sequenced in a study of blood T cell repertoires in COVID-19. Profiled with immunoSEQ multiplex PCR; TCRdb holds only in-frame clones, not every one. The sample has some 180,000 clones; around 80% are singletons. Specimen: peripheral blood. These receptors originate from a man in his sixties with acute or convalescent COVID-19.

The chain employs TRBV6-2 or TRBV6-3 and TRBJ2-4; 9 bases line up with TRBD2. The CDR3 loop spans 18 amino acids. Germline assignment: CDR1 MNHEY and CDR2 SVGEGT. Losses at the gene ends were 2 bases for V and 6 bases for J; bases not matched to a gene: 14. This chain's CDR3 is CASSYLGGLAGRPNIQYF. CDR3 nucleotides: TGTGCCAGCAGTTACCTAGGCGGGCTAGCGGGGCGGCCAAACATTCAGTACTTC.

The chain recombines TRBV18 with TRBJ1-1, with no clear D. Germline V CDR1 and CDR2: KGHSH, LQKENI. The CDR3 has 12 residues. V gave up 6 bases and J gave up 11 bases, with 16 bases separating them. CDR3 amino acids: CASSPGGGLAFF. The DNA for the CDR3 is TGTGCCAGCTCCCCCGGTGGAGGTTTGGCTTTCTTT. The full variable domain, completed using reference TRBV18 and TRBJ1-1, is NAGVMQNPRHLVRRRGQEARLRCSPMKGHSHVYWYRQLPEEGLKFMVYLQKENIIDESGMPKERFSAEFPKEGPSILRIQQVVRGDSAAYFCASSPGGGLAFFGQGTRLTVV.

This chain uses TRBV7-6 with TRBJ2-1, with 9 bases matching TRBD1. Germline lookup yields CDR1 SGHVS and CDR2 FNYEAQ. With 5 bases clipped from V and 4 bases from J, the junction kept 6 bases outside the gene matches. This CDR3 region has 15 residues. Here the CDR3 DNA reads TGTGCCAGCAGCCAAGCGGGACAGGGTTACAATGAGCAGTTCTTC. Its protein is CASSQAGQGYNEQFF.

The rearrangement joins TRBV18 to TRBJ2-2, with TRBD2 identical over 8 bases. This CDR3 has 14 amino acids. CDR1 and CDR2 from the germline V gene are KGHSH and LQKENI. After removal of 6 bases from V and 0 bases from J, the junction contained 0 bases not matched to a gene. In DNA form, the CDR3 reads TGTGCCAGCTCCGGGGGGGCGAACACCGGGGAGCTGTTTTTT. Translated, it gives CASSGGANTGELFF.

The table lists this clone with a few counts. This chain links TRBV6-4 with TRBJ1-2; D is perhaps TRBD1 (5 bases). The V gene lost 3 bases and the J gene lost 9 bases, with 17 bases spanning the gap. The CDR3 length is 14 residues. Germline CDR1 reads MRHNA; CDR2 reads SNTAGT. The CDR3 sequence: CASSETPGLVSYTF. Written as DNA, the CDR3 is TGTGCCAGCAGTGAAACCCCGGGACTCGTGAGCTACACCTTC.

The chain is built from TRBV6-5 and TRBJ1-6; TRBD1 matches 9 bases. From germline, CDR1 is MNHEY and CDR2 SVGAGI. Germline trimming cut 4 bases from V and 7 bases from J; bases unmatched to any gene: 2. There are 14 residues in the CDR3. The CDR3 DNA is TGTGCCAGCAGTTCGGACAGGGGAAATTCACCCCTCCACTTT. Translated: CASSSDRGNSPLHF.

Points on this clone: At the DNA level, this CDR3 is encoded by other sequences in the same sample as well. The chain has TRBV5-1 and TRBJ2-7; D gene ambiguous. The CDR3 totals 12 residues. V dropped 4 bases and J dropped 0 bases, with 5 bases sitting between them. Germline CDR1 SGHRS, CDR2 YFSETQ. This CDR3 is CASSLSSYEQYF. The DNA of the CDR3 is TGCGCCAGCAGCCTCTCCTCCTACGAGCAGTACTTC. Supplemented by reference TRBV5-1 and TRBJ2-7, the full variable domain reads KAGVTQTPRYLIKTRGQQVTLSCSPISGHRSVSWYQQTPGQGLQFLFEYFSETQRNKGNFPGRFSGRQFSNSRSEMNVSTLELGDSALYLCASSLSSYEQYFGPGTRLTVT.

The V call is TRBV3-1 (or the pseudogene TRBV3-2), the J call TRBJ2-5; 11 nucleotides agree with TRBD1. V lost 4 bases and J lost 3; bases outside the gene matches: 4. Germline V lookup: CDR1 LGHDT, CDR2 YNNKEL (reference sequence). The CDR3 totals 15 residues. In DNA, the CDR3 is TGTGCCAGCAGCCCGAGGGGACAGGGGGAAGAGACCCAGTACTTC. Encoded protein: CASSPRGQGEETQYF.

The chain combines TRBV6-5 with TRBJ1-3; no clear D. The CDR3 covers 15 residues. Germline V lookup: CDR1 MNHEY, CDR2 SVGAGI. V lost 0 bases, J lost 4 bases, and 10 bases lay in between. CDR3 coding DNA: TGTGCCAGCAGTTACTCGAGAGGGTTCGGAAACACCATATATTTT. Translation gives CASSYSRGFGNTIYF.

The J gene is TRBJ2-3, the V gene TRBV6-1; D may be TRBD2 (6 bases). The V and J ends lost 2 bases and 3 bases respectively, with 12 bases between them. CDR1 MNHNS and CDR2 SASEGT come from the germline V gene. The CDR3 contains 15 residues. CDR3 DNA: TGTGCCAGCAGTGAATCGGGGGTAGTGACAGATACGCAGTATTTT. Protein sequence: CASSESGVVTDTQYF.

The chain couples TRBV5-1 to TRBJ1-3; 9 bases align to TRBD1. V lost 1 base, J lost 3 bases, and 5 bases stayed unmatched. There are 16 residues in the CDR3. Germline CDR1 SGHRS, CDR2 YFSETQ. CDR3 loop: CASSLNPGQGGNTIYF. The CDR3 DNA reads TGCGCCAGCAGCTTGAACCCGGGACAGGGTGGAAACACCATATATTTT.

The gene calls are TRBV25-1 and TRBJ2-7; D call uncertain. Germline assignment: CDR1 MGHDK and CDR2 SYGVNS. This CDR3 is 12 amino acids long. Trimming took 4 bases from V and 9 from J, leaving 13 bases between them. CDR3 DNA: TGTGCCAGCAGTGGTTTCCCGGTTGGGCAGTACTTC. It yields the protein CASSGFPVGQYF.

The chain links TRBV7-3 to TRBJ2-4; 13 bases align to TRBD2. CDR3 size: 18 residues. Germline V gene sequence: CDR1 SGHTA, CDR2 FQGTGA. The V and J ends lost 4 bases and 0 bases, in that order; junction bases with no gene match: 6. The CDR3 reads CASSSGLAGPIAKNIQYF. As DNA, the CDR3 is TGTGCCAGCAGCTCGGGACTAGCGGGGCCCATAGCCAAAAACATTCAGTACTTC.

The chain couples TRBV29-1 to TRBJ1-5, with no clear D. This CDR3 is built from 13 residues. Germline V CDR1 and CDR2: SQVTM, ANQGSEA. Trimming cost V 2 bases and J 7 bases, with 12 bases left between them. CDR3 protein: CSVENEGGQPQHF. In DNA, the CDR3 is TGCAGCGTTGAAAATGAAGGAGGGCAGCCCCAGCATTTT.

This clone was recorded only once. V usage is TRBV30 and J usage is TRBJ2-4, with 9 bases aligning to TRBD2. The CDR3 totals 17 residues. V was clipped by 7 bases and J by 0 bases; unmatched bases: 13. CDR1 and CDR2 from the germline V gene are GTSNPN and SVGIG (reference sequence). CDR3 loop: CASNGPASGIAKNIQYF. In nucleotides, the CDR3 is TGTGCCTCCAATGGCCCGGCTAGCGGGATAGCCAAAAACATTCAGTACTTC. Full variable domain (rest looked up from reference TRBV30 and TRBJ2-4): SQTIHQWPATLVQPVGSPLSLECTVEGTSNPNLYWYRQAAGRGLQLLFYSVGIGQISSEVPQNLSASRPQDRQFILSSKKLLLSDSGFYLCASNGPASGIAKNIQYFGAGTRLSVL.

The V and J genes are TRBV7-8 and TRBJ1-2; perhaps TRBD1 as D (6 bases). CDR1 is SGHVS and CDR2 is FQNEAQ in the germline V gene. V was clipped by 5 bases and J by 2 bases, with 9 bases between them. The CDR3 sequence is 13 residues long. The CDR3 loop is CASSEQGNYGYTF. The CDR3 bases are TGTGCCAGCAGCGAACAGGGAAACTATGGCTACACCTTC.

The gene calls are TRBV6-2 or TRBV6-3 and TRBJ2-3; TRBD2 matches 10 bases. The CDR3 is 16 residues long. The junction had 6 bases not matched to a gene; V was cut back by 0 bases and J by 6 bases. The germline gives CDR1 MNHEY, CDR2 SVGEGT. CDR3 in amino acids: CASSYSKGTSVDTQYF. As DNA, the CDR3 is TGTGCCAGCAGTTACTCGAAAGGGACTAGCGTCGATACGCAGTATTTT.

CDR3 nucleotides: TGTGCCAGCAGCCAATTCCCCAAGGGGGCGCGGGGATATGGCTACACCTTC. It translates to CASSQFPKGARGYGYTF. This chain uses TRBV4-2 with TRBJ1-2, with 7 bases matching TRBD1. This CDR3 region has 17 residues. Unmatched junction bases numbered 14, after V lost 2 bases and J lost 5 bases. CDR1 and CDR2 from the germline V gene are LGHNA and YNFKEQ.

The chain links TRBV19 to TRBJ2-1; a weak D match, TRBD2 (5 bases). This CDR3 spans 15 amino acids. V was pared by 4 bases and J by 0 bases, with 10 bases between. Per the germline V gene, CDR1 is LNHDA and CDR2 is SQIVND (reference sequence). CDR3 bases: TGTGCCAGTAGTAATGGACTGACCTCCTACAATGAGCAGTTCTTC. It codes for CASSNGLTSYNEQFF.

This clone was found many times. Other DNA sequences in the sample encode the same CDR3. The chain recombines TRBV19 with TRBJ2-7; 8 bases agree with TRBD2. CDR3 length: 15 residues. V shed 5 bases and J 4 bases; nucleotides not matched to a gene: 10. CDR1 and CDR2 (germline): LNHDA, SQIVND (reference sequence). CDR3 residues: CASSVSGIRRYEQYF. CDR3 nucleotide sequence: TGTGCCAGTAGTGTTAGCGGGATCCGACGATACGAGCAGTACTTC.

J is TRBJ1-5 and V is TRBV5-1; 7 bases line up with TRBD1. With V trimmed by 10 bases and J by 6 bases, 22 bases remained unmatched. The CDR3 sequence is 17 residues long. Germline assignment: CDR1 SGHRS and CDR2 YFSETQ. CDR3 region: CAVKNRGRVCGGQPQHF. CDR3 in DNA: TGCGCCGTTAAAAACAGGGGACGGGTATGTGGGGGTCAGCCCCAGCATTTT.

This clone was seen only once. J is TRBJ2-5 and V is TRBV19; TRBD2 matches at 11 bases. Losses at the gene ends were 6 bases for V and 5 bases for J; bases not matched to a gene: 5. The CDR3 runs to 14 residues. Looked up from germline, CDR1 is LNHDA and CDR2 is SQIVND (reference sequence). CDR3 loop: CASSKSSGGETQYF. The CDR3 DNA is TGTGCCAGTAGCAAATCTAGCGGGGGGGAGACCCAGTACTTC.

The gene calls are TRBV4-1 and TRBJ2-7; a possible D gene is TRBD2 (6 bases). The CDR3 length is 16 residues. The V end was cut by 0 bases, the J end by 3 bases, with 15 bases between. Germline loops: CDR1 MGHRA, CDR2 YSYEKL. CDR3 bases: TGCGCCAGCAGCCAAGATGGTTGGGCGGGGAACTACGAGCAGTACTTC. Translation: CASSQDGWAGNYEQYF.

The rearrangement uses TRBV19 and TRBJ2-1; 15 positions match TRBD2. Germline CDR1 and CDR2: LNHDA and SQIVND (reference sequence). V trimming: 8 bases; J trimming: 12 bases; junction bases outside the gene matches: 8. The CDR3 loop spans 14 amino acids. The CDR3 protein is CASALGLAGGRQFF. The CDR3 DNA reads TGTGCCAGTGCCTTGGGACTAGCGGGAGGTAGGCAGTTCTTC.

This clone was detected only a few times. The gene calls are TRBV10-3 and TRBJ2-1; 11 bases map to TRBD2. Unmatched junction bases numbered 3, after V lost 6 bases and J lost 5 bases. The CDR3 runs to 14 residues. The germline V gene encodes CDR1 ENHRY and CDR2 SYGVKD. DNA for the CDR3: TGTGCCATCAGGACTAGCGGGAATGACAATGAGCAGTTCTTC. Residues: CAIRTSGNDNEQFF.

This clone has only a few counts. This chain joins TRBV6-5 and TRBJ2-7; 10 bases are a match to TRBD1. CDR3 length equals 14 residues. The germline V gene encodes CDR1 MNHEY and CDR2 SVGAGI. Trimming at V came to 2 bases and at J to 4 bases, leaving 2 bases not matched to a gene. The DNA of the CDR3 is TGTGCCAGCAGTTACCGGGACAGGGGTTACGAGCAGTACTTC. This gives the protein CASSYRDRGYEQYF.